This T cell receptor beta chain was identified during a study of PD-L1 blockade in urothelial cancer. Looking at the study overall: Blood was analyzed 3 weeks (second dose) and 6 weeks after treatment start.

Noted time point: peripheral blood 6 weeks after treatment start. Every PCR got spiked synthetic TCR analog templates. Only in-frame clones appear in the TCRdb table, and some are missing; sequencing was by immunoSEQ multiplex PCR. The sample records 20,000 to 25,000 clones, around nine tenths being singletons. The CDR3 spans 16 residues. Germline V gene lookup returns CDR1 SEHNR and CDR2 FQNEAQ (reference sequence). V trimming: 5 bases; J trimming: 8 bases; junction bases outside the gene matches: 11. The receptor was derived from an older woman with urothelial cancer. This sample comprised PBMCs, obtained around atezolizumab (anti-PD-L1) treatment. The chain joins TRBV7-9 to TRBJ2-1; 11 bases are a match to TRBD1. CDR3 in DNA: TGTGCCAGCAGCCGTGGGCCTGGGACAGGGGGGTATGAGCAGTTCTTC. Its translation: CASSRGPGTGGYEQFF.